This entry is about one T cell receptor (beta chain). The data were produced by immunoSEQ multiplex PCR, yet TCRdb's version contains in-frame clones alone and is incomplete. The sample gives some 330,000 clones, about 90% of which show up once; around 5% is in the top ten. The sample comes from a study of blood T cell repertoires in COVID-19. Overall study context: T cells, B-cell-depleted T cells, or PBMCs supplied cDNA or gDNA.

The V segment lost 4 bases and the J segment 3 bases; nucleotides outside the gene matches: 12. The germline V gene has CDR1 MDHEN and CDR2 SYDVKM. The CDR3 loop spans 16 amino acids. Clinical history as reported by participants underpinned cohort assignment. Two negative PCRs, clearance, or symptom resolution had been documented for recovered Cohort 3 donors. Sequencing was carried out using PBMCs or T cells enriched from blood (not recorded which). The chain employs TRBV28 and TRBJ2-7; TRBD1 matches 7 bases. This clonotype originated in a man aged 25 to 45 who had recovered from COVID-19. CDR3 nucleotide sequence: TGTGCCAGCAGTTCCGAAGGGGGCGCCTTATTCTACGAGCAGTACTTC. It is translated as CASSSEGGALFYEQYF.